The source of this T cell receptor (beta chain) is a study of tumor-infiltrating lymphocytes in primary liver carcinoma. Findings of the study overall: A significantly higher top-250-clone fraction was found in tumors than in blood (p = 0.039).

Comment on this clonotype: The antigen is undetermined. The junction departs from germline at one end; a sequencing error may be responsible.

cDNA specific to TCR beta was made from 500 ng of total RNA, with a constant-region primer employed for priming. ARM-PCR was slightly modified, and three nested multiplex PCR rounds with it gave rise to the TCR beta libraries. In the first two PCR rounds, TRBV1-TRBV30 forward primers were paired with a C-beta reverse primer, and each round lasted approximately 10 cycles. In TCRdb, the multiplex PCR reads were re-called with MiXCR into one record per CDR3 protein. Among about 310,000 distinct CDR3 sequences listed, approximately 65% were seen once. The CDR3 totals 15 residues. CDR1 is SQVTM and CDR2 is ANQGSEA in the germline V gene. Germline DNA was extracted too, while blood RNA derived from unsorted whole blood.

The sequenced material came from peripheral blood. The genes are TRBV29-1 and TRBJ2-3; 8 positions match TRBD2. This clonotype was obtained from a man aged 35 to 55 with primary liver carcinoma and hepatitis B virus infection. CDR3 protein: CSVVGMREAPDAQYF. The CDR3 DNA reads as TGCAGCGTCGTCGGGATGCGGGAGGCCCCAGATGCGCAGTATTTT.